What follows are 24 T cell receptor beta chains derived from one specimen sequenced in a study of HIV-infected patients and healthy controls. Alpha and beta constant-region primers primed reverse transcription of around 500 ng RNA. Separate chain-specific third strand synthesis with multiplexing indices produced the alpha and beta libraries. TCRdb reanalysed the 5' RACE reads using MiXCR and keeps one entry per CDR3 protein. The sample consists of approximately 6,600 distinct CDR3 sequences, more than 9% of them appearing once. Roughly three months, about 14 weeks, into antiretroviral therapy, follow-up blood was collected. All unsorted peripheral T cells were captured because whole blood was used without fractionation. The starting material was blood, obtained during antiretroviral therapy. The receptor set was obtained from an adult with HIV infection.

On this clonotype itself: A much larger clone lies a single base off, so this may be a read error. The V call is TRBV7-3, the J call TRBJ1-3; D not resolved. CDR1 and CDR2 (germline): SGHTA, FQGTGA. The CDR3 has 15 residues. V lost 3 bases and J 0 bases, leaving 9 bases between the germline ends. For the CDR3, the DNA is TGTGCCAGCAGCTTGGAACAGACCTCTGGAAACACCATATATTTT. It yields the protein CASSLEQTSGNTIYF.

The CDR3 reads CASSFGGGFNQPQHF. DNA of the CDR3: TGTGCCAGCAGTTTCGGAGGGGGATTCAATCAGCCCCAGCATTTT. This chain uses TRBV28 with TRBJ1-5, with D tentatively TRBD1 (6 bases). The length of the CDR3 is 15 residues. Trimming shortened V by 3 bases and J by 3 bases, and 12 bases separated the two germline ends. Germline V lookup: CDR1 MDHEN, CDR2 SYDVKM.

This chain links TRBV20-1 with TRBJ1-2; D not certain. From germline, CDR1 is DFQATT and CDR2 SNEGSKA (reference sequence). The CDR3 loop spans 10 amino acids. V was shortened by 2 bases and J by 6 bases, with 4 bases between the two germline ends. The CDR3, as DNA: TGCAGTGCTAGAAAGGATGGCTACACCTTC. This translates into CSARKDGYTF.

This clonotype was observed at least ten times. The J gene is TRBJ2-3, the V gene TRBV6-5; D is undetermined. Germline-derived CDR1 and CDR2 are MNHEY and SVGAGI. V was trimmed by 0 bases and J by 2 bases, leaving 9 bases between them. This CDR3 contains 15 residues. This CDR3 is CASSYSAGYTDTQYF. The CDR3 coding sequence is TGTGCCAGCAGTTACTCGGCCGGGTACACAGATACGCAGTATTTT.

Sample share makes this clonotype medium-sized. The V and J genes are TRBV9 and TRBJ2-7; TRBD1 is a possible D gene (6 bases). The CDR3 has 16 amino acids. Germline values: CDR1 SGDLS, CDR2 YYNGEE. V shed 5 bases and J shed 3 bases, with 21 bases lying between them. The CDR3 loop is CASSPERGFGRYEQYF. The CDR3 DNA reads TGTGCCAGCAGTCCGGAGAGGGGGTTCGGTCGCTACGAGCAGTACTTC.

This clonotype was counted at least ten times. DNA of the CDR3: TGTGCCAGCACCGGAGGGGGGAACACTGAAGCTTTCTTT. It specifies CASTGGGNTEAFF. The chain combines TRBV9 with TRBJ1-1, with D possibly TRBD1 on 6 matching bases. Germline values: CDR1 SGDLS, CDR2 YYNGEE. This CDR3 has 13 residues. Trimming removed 6 bases from V and 1 base from J, with 10 bases in between.

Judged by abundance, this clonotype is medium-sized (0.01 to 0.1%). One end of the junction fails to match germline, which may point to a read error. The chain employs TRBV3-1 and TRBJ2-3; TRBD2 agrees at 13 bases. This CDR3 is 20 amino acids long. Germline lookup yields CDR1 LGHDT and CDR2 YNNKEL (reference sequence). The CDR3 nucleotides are TGTGCCAGCAGTCAAGGCGTGGCATGGAGACTAGCGGGGGGTACAGATACGCAGTATTTT. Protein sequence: CASSQGVAWRLAGGTDTQYF.

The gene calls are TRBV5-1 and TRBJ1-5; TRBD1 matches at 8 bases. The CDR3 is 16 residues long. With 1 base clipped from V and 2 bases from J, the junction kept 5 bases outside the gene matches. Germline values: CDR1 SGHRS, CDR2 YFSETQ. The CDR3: CASSLTGGLGNQPQHF. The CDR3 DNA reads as TGCGCCAGCAGCTTGACAGGGGGTTTAGGCAATCAGCCCCAGCATTTT.

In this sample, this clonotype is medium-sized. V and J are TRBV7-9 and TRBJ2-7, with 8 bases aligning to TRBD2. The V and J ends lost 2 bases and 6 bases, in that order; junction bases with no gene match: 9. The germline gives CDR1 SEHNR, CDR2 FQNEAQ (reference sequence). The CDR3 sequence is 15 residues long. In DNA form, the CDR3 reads TGTGCCAGCAGCTTAAGCCGGGGGGGCCAGTCCGAGCAGTACTTC. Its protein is CASSLSRGGQSEQYF.

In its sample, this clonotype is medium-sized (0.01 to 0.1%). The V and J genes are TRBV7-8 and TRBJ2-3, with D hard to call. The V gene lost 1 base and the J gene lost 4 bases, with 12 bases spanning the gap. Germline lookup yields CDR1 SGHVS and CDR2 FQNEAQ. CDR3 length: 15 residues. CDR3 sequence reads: CASSLVGQPPDTQYF. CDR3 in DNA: TGTGCCAGCAGCTTAGTTGGCCAGCCTCCAGATACGCAGTATTTT.

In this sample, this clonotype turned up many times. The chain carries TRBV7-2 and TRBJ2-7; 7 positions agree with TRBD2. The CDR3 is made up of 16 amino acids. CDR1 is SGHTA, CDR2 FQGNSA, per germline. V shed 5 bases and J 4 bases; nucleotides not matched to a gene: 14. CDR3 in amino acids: CASSPKERGGRYEQYF. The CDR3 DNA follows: TGTGCCAGCAGCCCTAAGGAGCGGGGAGGGCGGTACGAGCAGTACTTC.

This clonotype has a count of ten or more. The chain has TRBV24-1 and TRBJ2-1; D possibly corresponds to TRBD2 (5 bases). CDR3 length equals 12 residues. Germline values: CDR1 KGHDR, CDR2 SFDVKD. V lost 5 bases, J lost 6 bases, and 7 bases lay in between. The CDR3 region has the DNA TGTGCCACCAGTGTTGGAGGCAATGAGCAGTTCTTC. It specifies CATSVGGNEQFF.

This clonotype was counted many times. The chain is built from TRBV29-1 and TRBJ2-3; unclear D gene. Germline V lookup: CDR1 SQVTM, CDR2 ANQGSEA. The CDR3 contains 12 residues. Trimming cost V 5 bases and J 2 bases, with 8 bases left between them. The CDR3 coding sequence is TGCAGCGTTCGTCAGGTCACAGATACGCAGTATTTT. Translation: CSVRQVTDTQYF.

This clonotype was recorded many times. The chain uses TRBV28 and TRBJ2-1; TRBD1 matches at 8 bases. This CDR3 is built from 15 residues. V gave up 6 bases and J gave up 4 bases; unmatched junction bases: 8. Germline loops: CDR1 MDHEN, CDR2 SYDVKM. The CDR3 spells CASRSPGQGYNEQFF. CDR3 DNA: TGTGCCAGCAGAAGCCCCGGACAGGGATACAATGAGCAGTTCTTC.

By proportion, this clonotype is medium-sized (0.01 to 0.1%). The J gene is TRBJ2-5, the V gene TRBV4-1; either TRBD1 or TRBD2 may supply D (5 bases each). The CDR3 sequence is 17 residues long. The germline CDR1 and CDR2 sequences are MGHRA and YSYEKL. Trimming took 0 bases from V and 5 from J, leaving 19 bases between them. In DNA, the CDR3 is TGCGCCAGCAGCCAAGAGGGGGATGCAGCGACGTATGAGACCCAGTACTTC. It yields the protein CASSQEGDAATYETQYF.

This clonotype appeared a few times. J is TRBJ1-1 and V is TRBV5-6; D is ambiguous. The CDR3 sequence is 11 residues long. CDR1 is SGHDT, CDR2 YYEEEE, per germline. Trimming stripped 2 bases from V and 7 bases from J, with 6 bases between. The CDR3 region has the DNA TGTGCCAGCAGCTTCGGTAGTGAAGCTTTCTTT. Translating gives CASSFGSEAFF.

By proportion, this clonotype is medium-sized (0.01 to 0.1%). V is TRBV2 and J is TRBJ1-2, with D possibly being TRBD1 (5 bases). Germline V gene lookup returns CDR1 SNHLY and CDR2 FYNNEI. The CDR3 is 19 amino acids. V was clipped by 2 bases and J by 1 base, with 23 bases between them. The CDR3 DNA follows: TGTGCCAGCAGTGAACGAGCGGACAAATCCACCACTATTAACTATGGCTACACCTTC. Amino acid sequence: CASSERADKSTTINYGYTF.

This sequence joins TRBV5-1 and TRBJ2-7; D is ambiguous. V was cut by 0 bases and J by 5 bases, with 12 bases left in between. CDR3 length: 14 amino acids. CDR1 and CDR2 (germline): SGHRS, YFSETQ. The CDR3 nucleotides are TGCGCCAGCAGCTTGGGAGCTCCCCAGAACGAGCAGTACTTC. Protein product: CASSLGAPQNEQYF.

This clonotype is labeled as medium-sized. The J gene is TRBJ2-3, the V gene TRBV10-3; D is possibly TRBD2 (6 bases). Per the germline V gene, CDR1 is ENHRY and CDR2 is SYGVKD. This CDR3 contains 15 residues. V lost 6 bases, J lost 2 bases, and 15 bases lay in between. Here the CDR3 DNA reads TGTGCCATCAGGGGGTTTGGCGGGGCCACAGATACGCAGTATTTT. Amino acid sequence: CAIRGFGGATDTQYF.

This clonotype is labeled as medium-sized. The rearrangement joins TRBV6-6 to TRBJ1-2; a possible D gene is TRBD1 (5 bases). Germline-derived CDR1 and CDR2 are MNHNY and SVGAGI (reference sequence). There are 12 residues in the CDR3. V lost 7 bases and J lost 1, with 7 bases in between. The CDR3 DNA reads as TGTGCCAGCACGGGGCATAACTATGGCTACACCTTC. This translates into CASTGHNYGYTF.

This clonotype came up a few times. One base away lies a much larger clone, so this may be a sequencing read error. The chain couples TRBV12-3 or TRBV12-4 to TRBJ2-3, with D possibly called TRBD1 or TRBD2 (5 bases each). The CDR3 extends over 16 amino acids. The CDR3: CDSSLWGTGSTDTQYF. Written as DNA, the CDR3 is TGTGACAGCAGTTTATGGGGGACGGGCTCCACAGATACGCAGTATTTT.

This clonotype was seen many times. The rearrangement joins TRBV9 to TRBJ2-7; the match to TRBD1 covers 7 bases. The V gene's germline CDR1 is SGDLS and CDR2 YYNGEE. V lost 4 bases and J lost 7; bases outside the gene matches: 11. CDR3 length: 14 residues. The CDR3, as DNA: TGTGCCAGCAGCTCACGGGACAGACGCAGTGAGCAGTACTTC. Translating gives CASSSRDRRSEQYF.

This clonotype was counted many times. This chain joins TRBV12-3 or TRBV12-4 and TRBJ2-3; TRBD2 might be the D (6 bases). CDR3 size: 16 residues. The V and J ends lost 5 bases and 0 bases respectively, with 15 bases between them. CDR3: CASSPLATTSTDTQYF. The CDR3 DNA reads TGTGCCAGCAGTCCTCTAGCGACTACTAGCACAGATACGCAGTATTTT.

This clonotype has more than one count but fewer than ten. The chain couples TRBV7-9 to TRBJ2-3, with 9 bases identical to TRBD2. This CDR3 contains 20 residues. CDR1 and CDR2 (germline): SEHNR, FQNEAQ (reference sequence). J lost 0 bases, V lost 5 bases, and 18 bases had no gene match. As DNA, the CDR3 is TGTGCCAGCAGCGCCTCCATAGGAGCTAGCGGGGCACCAAGCACAGATACGCAGTATTTT. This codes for CASSASIGASGAPSTDTQYF.